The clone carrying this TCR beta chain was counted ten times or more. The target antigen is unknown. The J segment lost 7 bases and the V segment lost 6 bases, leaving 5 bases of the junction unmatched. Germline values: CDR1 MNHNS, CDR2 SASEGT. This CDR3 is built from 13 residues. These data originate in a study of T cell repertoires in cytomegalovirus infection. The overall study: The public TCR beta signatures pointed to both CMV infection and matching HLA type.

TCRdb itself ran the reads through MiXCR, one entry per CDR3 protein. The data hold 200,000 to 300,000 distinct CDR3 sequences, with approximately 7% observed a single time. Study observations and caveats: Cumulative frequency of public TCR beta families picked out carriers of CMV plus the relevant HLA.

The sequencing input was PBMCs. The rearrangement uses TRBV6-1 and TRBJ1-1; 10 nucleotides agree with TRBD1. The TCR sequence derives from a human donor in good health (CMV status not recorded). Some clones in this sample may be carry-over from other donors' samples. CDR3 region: CASRRQGAGEAFF. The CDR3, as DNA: TGTGCCAGCAGACGACAGGGGGCCGGTGAAGCTTTCTTT.